These 5 T cell receptor beta chains came from one sample sequenced in a study of blood T cell repertoires in COVID-19. The assay was immunoSEQ multiplex PCR, and TCRdb's table has in-frame clones only and misses some. Of nearly 110,000 clones listed, about 80% are singletons. Sequenced input: peripheral blood. These receptors were obtained from a man between 65 and 80 years old with acute or convalescent COVID-19.

This clone was recorded only once. V and J are TRBV15 and TRBJ1-1; 11 bases are a match to TRBD1. CDR1 is LNHNV and CDR2 is YYDKDF in the germline V gene (reference sequence). CDR3 length: 13 residues. The V and J ends lost 5 bases and 5 bases, in that order; junction bases with no gene match: 1. The CDR3 coding sequence is TGTGCCACCAGCCGGGACAGGGGGACTGAAGCTTTCTTT. It translates to CATSRDRGTEAFF.

The rearrangement links TRBV4-2 to TRBJ1-4, with 8 bases lining up with TRBD1. This CDR3 region has 18 residues. CDR1 and CDR2 from the germline V gene are LGHNA and YNFKEQ. After removal of 4 bases from V and 7 bases from J, the junction contained 17 bases not matched to a gene. The DNA for the CDR3 is TGTGCCAGCAGCCTACCTCCGGGACAGGTTCCATATCGTGAAAAACTGTTTTTT. Its translation is CASSLPPGQVPYREKLFF.

The rearrangement uses TRBV5-1 and TRBJ1-6; D is unclear. From germline, CDR1 is SGHRS and CDR2 YFSETQ. Trimming pared 3 bases from V and 5 bases from J, leaving 3 bases between. This CDR3 has 12 residues. The CDR3 region has the DNA TGCGCCAGCAGCTCGGATAATTCACCCCTCCACTTT. This translates into CASSSDNSPLHF.

This sequence joins TRBV13 and TRBJ2-2, with 14 bases fitting TRBD2. Germline V lookup: CDR1 PRHDT, CDR2 FYEKMQ (reference sequence). Trimming at V came to 5 bases and at J to 3 bases, leaving 5 bases not matched to a gene. The CDR3 spans 17 residues. In DNA form, the CDR3 reads TGTGCCAGCAGCCTCCGGACTAGCGGGGGGTACACCGGGGAGCTGTTTTTT. It encodes CASSLRTSGGYTGELFF.

The CDR3 reads CAISVSGDTQYF. The DNA for the CDR3 is TGTGCCATCAGTGTTTCGGGAGATACGCAGTATTTT. This sequence joins TRBV10-3 and TRBJ2-3, with D unclear. In germline, CDR1 is ENHRY, CDR2 SYGVKD. Trimming took 4 bases from V and 5 from J, leaving 7 bases between them. The CDR3 runs to 12 residues.